This T cell receptor (beta chain) is drawn from a study of T cell responses to AZD1222 COVID-19 vaccine. Study-level results: CD4 TCRs covered the whole spike, strongest at regions 160-218 and 743-854.

V was clipped by 5 bases and J by 8 bases; unmatched bases: 18. This CDR3 has 18 amino acids. The germline V gene has CDR1 SEHNR and CDR2 FQNEAQ (reference sequence). In this sample, this clone turned up once. The target antigen is unknown. Repertoires were generated with immunoSEQ multiplex PCR, while TCRdb's copy carries only in-frame clones and drops some. The table shows 150,000 to 160,000 clones, with 70% to 90% occurring only once. This receptor was obtained from an adult who had recovered from COVID-19. Sequences were derived from peripheral blood, sampled after recovery from COVID-19. V usage is TRBV7-9 and J usage is TRBJ2-1; 10 bases match TRBD1. The CDR3 region is CASSTYRGGDRGFDEQFF. CDR3 coding DNA: TGTGCCAGCAGCACTTATAGGGGCGGGGACAGGGGTTTCGATGAGCAGTTCTTC.